These T cell receptor beta chains were read from a single sample in a study of shared clonotypes between healthy human individuals. Generated by immunoSEQ multiplex PCR, the TCRdb table keeps only in-frame clones and is missing some. This sample yields about 560,000 clones, of which roughly 79% are seen a single time; 12% belongs to the top ten. Sequencing was done on a sample of PBMCs. All receptors derive from a woman in her thirties or forties in good health. Some clones in this sample may be carry-over from other donors' samples. CDR3s include the opening cysteine and the closing phenylalanine or tryptophan. D genes are given only for firm matches. Rows may omit the clone size; those that give it use once, few, many or a size class.

j_call | v_call | d_call | clone_size | cdr3_aa | cdr3_nt
TRBJ2-2 | TRBV30 | . | . | CAQRWLNTGELFF | TGTGCCCAGAGGTGGCTTAACACCGGGGAGCTGTTTTTT
TRBJ1-2 | TRBV6-1 | TRBD1 | . | CASSEGWDRDYGYTF | TGTGCCAGCAGTGAAGGTTGGGACAGGGACTATGGCTACACCTTC
TRBJ1-5 | TRBV28 | . | . | CASSSPSERRQSYQPQHF | TGTGCCAGCAGTTCACCCTCGGAGAGGCGGCAGTCGTATCAGCCCCAGCATTTT
TRBJ1-1 | TRBV7-8 | . | . | CASSQVLGTEAFF | TGTGCCAGCAGCCAGGTCCTGGGTACTGAAGCTTTCTTT
TRBJ2-3 | TRBV4-2 | TRBD2 | . | CASSRGNSGTGTDTQYF | TGTGCCAGCAGTCGAGGGAACAGCGGGACGGGCACAGATACGCAGTATTTT
TRBJ2-7 | TRBV6-1 | . | few | CASSEMLATYEQYF | TGTGCCAGCAGTGAGATGCTAGCGACCTACGAGCAGTACTTC
TRBJ2-3 | TRBV21-1 | . | . | CASSKGWPSGPTDTQYF | TGTGCCAGCAGCAAAGGGTGGCCTAGCGGGCCAACAGATACGCAGTATTTT
TRBJ2-5 | TRBV19 | . | . | CASTPERQSETQYF | TGTGCCAGTACCCCCGAAAGACAGTCAGAGACCCAGTACTTC
TRBJ2-2 | TRBV5-1 | TRBD1 | . | CASSSGTATGELFF | TGCGCCAGCAGCTCCGGGACAGCCACCGGGGAGCTGTTTTTT
TRBJ2-1 | TRBV5-1 | . | . | CASSFEGPSYNEQFF | TGCGCCAGCAGCTTCGAGGGGCCCTCCTACAATGAGCAGTTCTTC
TRBJ1-2 | TRBV30 | . | . | CAWSGITENYGYTF | TGTGCCTGGAGTGGAATCACAGAGAACTATGGCTACACCTTC
TRBJ1-1 | TRBV18 | . | few | CASSLGLQMNTEAFF | TGTGCCAGCTCATTGGGACTCCAGATGAACACTGAAGCTTTCTTT
TRBJ1-1 | TRBV4-3 | TRBD1 | . | CASSRDRVGTEAFF | TGCGCCAGCAGCCGAGACAGGGTTGGGACTGAAGCTTTCTTT
TRBJ2-1 | TRBV9 | . | . | CASSKIPVRAYYNEQFF | TGTGCCAGCAGCAAGATACCGGTGCGGGCCTACTACAATGAGCAGTTCTTC
TRBJ2-1 | TRBV5-1 | TRBD1 | few | CASSWDSYNEQFF | TGCGCCAGCAGCTGGGACAGTTACAATGAGCAGTTCTTC
TRBJ1-5 | TRBV19 | . | once | CASSIREGNQPQHF | TGTGCCAGTAGTATCAGGGAAGGCAATCAGCCCCAGCATTTT
TRBJ1-2 | TRBV4-3 | . | . | CASSQEGRVYGYTF | TGCGCCAGCAGCCAAGAGGGTCGAGTTTATGGCTACACCTTC
TRBJ2-7 | TRBV10-3 | . | . | CAISDFGGASTDEQYF | TGTGCCATCAGTGATTTTGGAGGGGCCTCGACAGACGAGCAGTACTTC
TRBJ1-5 | TRBV5-8 | TRBD1 | . | CASSPGTGEREPQHF | TGTGCCAGCAGCCCGGGGACAGGGGAAAGGGAGCCCCAGCATTTT
TRBJ1-1 | TRBV7-8 | . | . | CASSLEQGRAFF | TGTGCCAGCAGCTTAGAGCAGGGGCGGGCTTTCTTT
TRBJ2-2 | TRBV7-9 | TRBD1 | many | CASSSEPGQENTGELFF | TGTGCCAGCAGCTCCGAACCGGGACAGGAGAACACCGGGGAGCTGTTTTTT
TRBJ1-1 | TRBV6-5 | . | many | CASSRTENTEAFF | TGTGCCAGCAGTCGAACAGAGAACACTGAAGCTTTCTTT
TRBJ2-1 | TRBV6-5 | TRBD2 | . | CASHRGGGNEQFF | TGTGCCAGCCACCGTGGGGGGGGTAATGAGCAGTTCTTC
TRBJ2-6 | TRBV5-1 | . | . | CASTDGKNSGANVLTF | TGCGCCAGCACGGACGGAAAAAACTCTGGGGCCAACGTCCTGACTTTC
TRBJ2-2 | TRBV9 | . | once | CASQLTAWDGELFF | TGTGCCAGCCAATTGACAGCCTGGGACGGGGAGCTGTTTTTT
TRBJ1-2 | TRBV19 | TRBD1 | few | CASSFSDRDLYGYTF | TGTGCCAGTAGTTTCTCGGACAGGGACCTCTATGGCTACACCTTC
TRBJ2-7 | TRBV29-1 | TRBD1 | . | CSVATGGRYEQYF | TGCAGCGTGGCGACAGGGGGCAGGTACGAGCAGTACTTC
TRBJ1-1 | TRBV11-1 | . | . | CASSLFAGRPEAFF | TGTGCCAGCAGCTTATTTGCAGGGAGGCCTGAAGCTTTCTTT
TRBJ2-7 | TRBV30 | . | . | CAWTVRGDFAVYEQYF | TGTGCCTGGACCGTGAGGGGGGACTTCGCCGTCTACGAGCAGTACTTC
TRBJ1-2 | TRBV7-2 | . | few | CASSGVGYGYTF | TGTGCCAGCAGCGGAGTGGGCTATGGCTACACCTTC
TRBJ2-3 | TRBV9 | . | . | CASSVGGMSTDTQYF | TGTGCCAGCAGCGTCGGCGGGATGAGCACAGATACGCAGTATTTT
TRBJ2-5 | TRBV28 | . | . | CASSLFGGGEETQYF | TGTGCCAGCAGTTTATTTGGAGGGGGTGAGGAGACCCAGTACTTC
TRBJ2-2 | TRBV5-4 | TRBD2 | . | CASSRGLAGATGELFF | TGTGCCAGCAGCCGGGGACTAGCGGGAGCCACCGGGGAGCTGTTTTTT
TRBJ1-5 | TRBV28 | . | . | CASGRGELGLNQPQHF | TGTGCCAGCGGGCGTGGAGAGCTGGGGCTAAATCAGCCCCAGCACTTT
TRBJ2-1 | TRBV7-7 | TRBD2 | . | CASSPGLGRGYDNEQFF | TGTGCTAGCAGCCCGGGACTAGGAAGAGGCTACGACAATGAGCAGTTCTTC
TRBJ2-1 | TRBV27 | TRBD2 | . | CASSLLAGDSQNEQFF | TGTGCCAGCAGTTTGCTAGCGGGAGATTCCCAAAATGAGCAGTTCTTC
TRBJ1-2 | TRBV9 | . | . | CASSVVGGDYGYTF | TGTGCCAGCAGCGTAGTTGGGGGGGACTATGGCTACACCTTC
TRBJ2-5 | TRBV10-3 | . | . | CAISESSETQYF | TGTGCCATCAGTGAGAGTAGCGAGACCCAGTACTTC
TRBJ1-2 | TRBV27 | . | . | CASSDGRFHYGYTF | TGTGCCAGCAGTGACGGGAGGTTCCACTATGGCTACACCTTC
TRBJ2-1 | TRBV6-4 | . | . | CASSTGWGSGNEQFF | TGTGCCAGCAGCACAGGGTGGGGATCGGGGAATGAGCAGTTCTTC
TRBJ2-1 | TRBV5-1 | TRBD1 | . | CASSSRVGTGSSYNEQFF | TGCGCCAGCAGCTCCAGGGTTGGGACAGGAAGCTCCTACAATGAGCAGTTCTTC
TRBJ1-2 | TRBV25-1 | . | many | CASSAGAGYTF | TGTGCCAGCAGTGCCGGGGCTGGCTACACCTTC
TRBJ1-4 | TRBV7-2 | TRBD1 | . | CASSRDRGGEKLFF | TGTGCCAGCAGCAGAGACAGGGGAGGTGAAAAACTGTTTTTT
TRBJ1-1 | TRBV6-5 | TRBD1 | once | CASSYSWDSYTEAFF | TGTGCCAGCAGTTACTCCTGGGACAGCTACACTGAAGCTTTCTTT
TRBJ2-5 | TRBV7-2 | TRBD2 | . | CASSLVAGVEETQYF | TGTGCCAGCAGCTTAGTAGCGGGAGTTGAAGAGACCCAGTACTTC
TRBJ2-1 | TRBV7-3 | . | . | CASSLYSSLDNEQFF | TGTGCCAGCAGCTTATACTCTAGTCTTGACAATGAGCAGTTCTTC
TRBJ2-5 | TRBV18 | . | . | CASSPRMASGIETQYF | TGTGCCAGCTCCCCGAGGATGGCGTCGGGTATAGAGACCCAGTACTTC
TRBJ1-1 | TRBV7-9 | . | few | CASSPRVDTEAFF | TGTGCCAGTTCCCCCCGGGTGGACACTGAAGCTTTCTTT
TRBJ2-1 | TRBV5-1 | TRBD2 | . | CASSLSSGYNEQFF | TGCGCCAGCAGCTTGTCTAGCGGCTACAATGAGCAGTTCTTC